This T cell receptor beta chain comes out of a study of response to subunit inactivated influenza vaccine. One entry per CDR3 protein results from TCRdb running MiXCR on the RT-PCR reads. This sample has about half a million distinct CDR3 sequences, with around 8% found just once. J gave up 1 base and V 4 bases, and 4 bases lay outside the gene matches. CDR3 length equals 15 residues. From germline, CDR1 is MGHRA and CDR2 YSYEKL. This clonotype came up many times. The chain has TRBV4-1 and TRBJ1-5; 7 bases align to TRBD1. The receptor's source is a man between 50 and 69 years old who received an inactivated influenza vaccine. The starting material was PBMCs from blood, obtained around 25 months after vaccination. CDR3 protein: CASSRQGLSNQPQHF. The CDR3, as DNA: TGCGCCAGCAGCCGACAGGGTCTGAGCAATCAGCCCCAGCATTTT.